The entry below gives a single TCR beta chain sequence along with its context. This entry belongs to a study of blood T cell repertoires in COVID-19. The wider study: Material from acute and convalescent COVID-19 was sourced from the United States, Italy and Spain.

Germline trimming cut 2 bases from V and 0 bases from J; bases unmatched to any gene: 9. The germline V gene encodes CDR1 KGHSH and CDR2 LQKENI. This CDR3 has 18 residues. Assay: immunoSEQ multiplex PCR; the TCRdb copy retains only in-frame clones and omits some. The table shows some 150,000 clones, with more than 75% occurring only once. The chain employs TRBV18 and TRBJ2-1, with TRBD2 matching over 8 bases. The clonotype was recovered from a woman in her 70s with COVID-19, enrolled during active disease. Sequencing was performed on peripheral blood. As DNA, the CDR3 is TGTGCCAGCTCACCATCGGGGGGGGCCAAGAGCTCCTACAATGAGCAGTTCTTC. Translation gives CASSPSGGAKSSYNEQFF.